Listed here are 30 T cell receptor beta chains from one sample, sequenced in a study of blood T cell repertoires in COVID-19. Clones were sequenced by immunoSEQ multiplex PCR, and TCRdb holds only the in-frame ones, with some missing. The data show about 220,000 clones, approximately 82% seen once. The sample was peripheral blood. The receptor source for this set is a woman aged 80 or over with acute or convalescent COVID-19.

This chain uses TRBV10-3 with TRBJ2-1; 9 bases match TRBD2. Trimming cost V 2 bases and J 5 bases; bases outside gene matches: 13. The length of the CDR3 is 18 residues. Germline V gene sequence: CDR1 ENHRY, CDR2 SYGVKD. Here the CDR3 DNA reads TGTGCCATCAGTGAGGAGGGGCTAGCGGGGAGTCCAAACAATGAGCAGTTCTTC. Translated, it gives CAISEEGLAGSPNNEQFF.

A single count supports this clone. The chain recombines TRBV4-2 with TRBJ2-7, with a tentative D call TRBD1 (6 bases). The CDR3 has 15 residues. With 0 bases removed from V and 3 bases from J, the gap between germline ends came to 12 bases. Germline V gene data show CDR1 as LGHNA and CDR2 as YNFKEQ. CDR3: CASSQDAGAVYEQYF. The CDR3 DNA is TGTGCCAGCAGCCAAGACGCAGGGGCGGTCTACGAGCAGTACTTC.

CDR3 bases: TGTGCCAGCAGTTACTCGATGAGGGAGAACACTGAAGCTTTCTTT. This encodes CASSYSMRENTEAFF. The chain links TRBV6-5 to TRBJ1-1; no firm D call. Trimming cost V 0 bases and J 1 base, with 9 bases left between them. The CDR3 runs to 15 residues. The V gene's germline CDR1 is MNHEY and CDR2 SVGAGI.

The chain joins TRBV28 to TRBJ1-4, with D perhaps matching TRBD1 (5 bases). V was cut by 6 bases and J by 11 bases, with 19 bases left in between. Germline V gives CDR1 MDHEN, CDR2 SYDVKM. The length of the CDR3 is 14 residues. This CDR3 reads CASSPPGDRLKLFF. The CDR3 region has the DNA TGTGCCAGCAGCCCCCCGGGGGATAGGTTGAAACTGTTTTTT.

The rearrangement links TRBV5-1 to TRBJ2-5, with 8 bases lining up with TRBD1. V lost 4 bases to trimming and J lost 7 bases; unmatched junction nucleotides: 12. CDR1 is SGHRS and CDR2 is YFSETQ in the germline V gene. This CDR3 spans 15 amino acids. The CDR3, as DNA: TGCGCCAGCAGCAAGGACAGGGCGCTCCAGGGGACCCAGTACTTC. Encoded protein: CASSKDRALQGTQYF.

The gene calls are TRBV27 and TRBJ2-1; a weak D match, TRBD2 (6 bases). There are 15 residues in the CDR3. Trimming removed 6 bases at V and 5 bases at J, with 17 bases between. The germline V gene encodes CDR1 MNHEY and CDR2 SMNVEV (reference sequence). As DNA, the CDR3 is TGTGCCAGCAGAGTGGGGGGTTTGGGCAACAATGAGCAGTTCTTC. Residues: CASRVGGLGNNEQFF.

The chain links TRBV7-8 to TRBJ1-1; TRBD1 agrees at 7 bases. The trim removed 1 base at V and 1 base at J, leaving 12 bases unmatched. CDR3 length: 18 residues. Germline CDR1 and CDR2: SGHVS and FQNEAQ. The CDR3 bases are TGTGCCAGCAGCTTAGGGAATAGAGGGGGCGCACGGAACACTGAAGCTTTCTTT. This encodes CASSLGNRGGARNTEAFF.

As concerns this clone: The junction does not match germline at one end; this may be a read error. The chain joins TRBV7-7 to TRBJ2-5, with D possibly TRBD1 on 6 matching bases. The CDR3 sequence is 14 residues long. Germline CDR1 is SSHAT and CDR2 is FNYEAQ (reference sequence). In nucleotides, the CDR3 is TGTGCTAGCAGCTTGACAGGCTTCCAAGAGACCCAGTACTTC. Amino acid sequence: CASSLTGFQETQYF.

The rearrangement uses TRBV6-5 and TRBJ2-2; 9 nucleotides match TRBD1. Germline CDR1 is MNHEY and CDR2 is SVGAGI. J was trimmed by 6 bases and V by 2 bases; bases with no gene match: 4. The CDR3 has 15 residues. In nucleotides, the CDR3 is TGTGCCAGCAGTTACGACAGGGGGTATCCCGGGGAGCTGTTTTTT. Protein: CASSYDRGYPGELFF.

This clone was counted only a few times. The chain recombines TRBV5-6 with TRBJ1-1, with D possibly being TRBD1 (6 bases). CDR1 is SGHDT and CDR2 is YYEEEE in the germline V gene. The V end was cut by 1 base, the J end by 1 base, with 11 bases between. The CDR3 totals 15 residues. Written as DNA, the CDR3 is TGTGCCAGCAGCTTGCCCGGCAGGGGGAACACTGAAGCTTTCTTT. Its protein is CASSLPGRGNTEAFF.

This chain uses TRBV7-3 with TRBJ2-1, with TRBD1 as a possible D gene (6 bases). CDR1 and CDR2 from the germline V gene are SGHTA and FQGTGA. V dropped 5 bases and J dropped 2 bases, with 13 bases sitting between them. The CDR3 is made up of 15 amino acids. CDR3 amino acids: CASSPHRDPYNEQFF. The CDR3 nucleotides read TGTGCCAGCAGCCCCCACAGGGATCCCTACAATGAGCAGTTCTTC.

The chain is built from TRBV27 and TRBJ2-4; 13 bases are a match to TRBD2. The CDR3 extends over 17 amino acids. With V trimmed by 4 bases and J by 0 bases, 3 bases remained unmatched. The germline CDR1 and CDR2 sequences are MNHEY and SMNVEV (reference sequence). DNA of the CDR3: TGTGCCAGCAGTTCCCGGACTAGCGGGGGAGCCAAAAACATTCAGTACTTC. Its translation: CASSSRTSGGAKNIQYF.

The chain carries TRBV5-1 and TRBJ2-7, with TRBD1 matching over 8 bases. The V gene's germline CDR1 is SGHRS and CDR2 YFSETQ. The CDR3 loop spans 17 amino acids. The junction had 12 bases not matched to a gene; V was cut back by 0 bases and J by 4 bases. As DNA, the CDR3 is TGCGCCAGCAGCTTGGCCTGGGGGACAGGTCAGGGGTACGAGCAGTACTTC. Protein: CASSLAWGTGQGYEQYF.

The genes are TRBV10-3 and TRBJ2-7, with D possibly being TRBD2 (6 bases). V was shortened by 4 bases and J by 3 bases, with 10 bases between the two germline ends. CDR1 is ENHRY, CDR2 SYGVKD, per germline. The CDR3 sequence is 13 residues long. The CDR3 DNA sequence: TGTGCCATCAGTGGTCTCGGGGGCTACGAGCAGTACTTC. Translated: CAISGLGGYEQYF.

The chain is built from TRBV4-2 and TRBJ2-1, with 11 nucleotides matching TRBD2. The junction had 3 bases not matched to a gene; V was cut back by 4 bases and J by 1 base. The CDR3 spans 16 residues. CDR1 LGHNA and CDR2 YNFKEQ come from the germline V gene. Written as DNA, the CDR3 is TGTGCCAGCAGCCCCGCTAGCGGGGGGTCCTACAATGAGCAGTTCTTC. This encodes CASSPASGGSYNEQFF.

The chain has TRBV18 and TRBJ1-5; D unresolved. The CDR3 contains 14 residues. Germline-derived CDR1 and CDR2 are KGHSH and LQKENI. The ends were cut back, 6 bases at V and 2 bases at J, with 11 bases in the middle. The CDR3 DNA sequence: TGTGCCAGCTCTCGAGATGAAGGCAATCAGCCCCAGCATTTT. Translating gives CASSRDEGNQPQHF. Variable domain in full (rest from reference TRBV18 and TRBJ1-5): NAGVMQNPRHLVRRRGQEARLRCSPMKGHSHVYWYRQLPEEGLKFMVYLQKENIIDESGMPKERFSAEFPKEGPSILRIQQVVRGDSAAYFCASSRDEGNQPQHFGDGTRLSIL.

The V gene is TRBV19, the J gene TRBJ1-1; no reliable D call. Germline CDR1 and CDR2: LNHDA and SQIVND (reference sequence). V lost 9 bases and J lost 1, with 6 bases in between. The CDR3 sequence is 11 residues long. The CDR3 here is CASNKNTEAFF. CDR3 nucleotide sequence: TGTGCCAGCAACAAGAACACTGAAGCTTTCTTT.

This clone was observed a few times. The rearrangement links TRBV12-5 to TRBJ2-2; D gene uncertain. V was cut by 4 bases and J by 6 bases, with 9 bases left in between. CDR1 and CDR2 from the germline V gene are LGHNT and FRNRAP. The CDR3 length is 13 residues. The CDR3 nucleotides are TGTGCTAGTGGTTCATCGGTCTCCGGGGAGCTGTTTTTT. It is translated as CASGSSVSGELFF. Combining the CDR3 with reference TRBV12-5 and TRBJ2-2 gives the whole variable domain DARVTQTPRHKVTEMGQEVTMRCQPILGHNTVFWYRQTMMQGLELLAYFRNRAPLDDSGMPKDRFSAEMPDATLATLKIQPSEPRDSAVYFCASGSSVSGELFFGEGSRLTVL.

The chain links TRBV4-3 to TRBJ2-2; 7 nucleotides align to TRBD1. V lost 4 bases and J lost 1; bases outside the gene matches: 9. The length of the CDR3 is 17 residues. The germline V gene encodes CDR1 LGHNA and CDR2 YSLEER. The CDR3 DNA is TGCGCCAGCAGCCTTGGAGCTGGACAGGAGAACACCGGGGAGCTGTTTTTT. Its protein is CASSLGAGQENTGELFF.

In DNA, the CDR3 is TGTGCCACCCGGCGGGACAGGGGGGTGACCACTGAAGCTTTCTTT. Protein sequence: CATRRDRGVTTEAFF. V gene TRBV6-5 combines with J gene TRBJ1-1; TRBD1 matches 11 bases. The CDR3 is 15 amino acids. CDR1 and CDR2 from the germline V gene are MNHEY and SVGAGI. V shed 10 bases, J shed 4 bases, and the junction held 11 bases outside the gene matches.

This chain links TRBV7-2 with TRBJ2-1; D is ambiguous. CDR3 length equals 15 residues. Germline CDR1 SGHTA, CDR2 FQGNSA. Trimming removed 0 bases at V and 9 bases at J, with 15 bases between. In DNA form, the CDR3 reads TGTGCCAGCAGCTTAGCGTTCAACAAGGCTAGTGAGCAGTTCTTC. Encoded protein: CASSLAFNKASEQFF.

This sequence joins TRBV6-5 and TRBJ2-3, with 8 bases matching TRBD1. CDR1 and CDR2 (germline): MNHEY, SVGAGI. The CDR3 spans 15 residues. With 0 bases clipped from V and 4 bases from J, the junction kept 3 bases outside the gene matches. The CDR3 reads CASSYSDRGPDTQYF. DNA for the CDR3: TGTGCCAGCAGTTACTCAGACAGGGGCCCAGATACGCAGTATTTT.

The V call is TRBV7-9, the J call TRBJ2-1; a weak D match, TRBD1 (5 bases). The germline V and J ends were trimmed by 7 bases and 6 bases, with 19 bases remaining between them. CDR3 length: 15 residues. The germline gives CDR1 SEHNR, CDR2 FQNEAQ (reference sequence). CDR3 nucleotides: TGTGCCAGCATCCCCCGACATGGGGCCACCAATGAGCAGTTCTTC. Translating gives CASIPRHGATNEQFF.

This rearrangement joins TRBV3-1 (or the pseudogene TRBV3-2) to TRBJ1-3, with 10 bases identical to TRBD1. The trim removed 4 bases at V and 2 bases at J, leaving 5 bases unmatched. CDR3 size: 16 residues. The germline CDR1 and CDR2 sequences are LGHDT and YNNKEL (reference sequence). The CDR3 is CASSLWTGGTGNTIYF. The CDR3 nucleotides are TGTGCCAGCAGCCTATGGACAGGGGGAACTGGAAACACCATATATTTT.

The chain links TRBV19 to TRBJ1-6; D gene unclear. From germline, CDR1 is LNHDA and CDR2 SQIVND (reference sequence). Trimming removed 4 bases at V and 15 bases at J, with 16 bases between. This CDR3 is built from 13 residues. This chain's CDR3 is CASSSLLNPYLHF. CDR3 in DNA: TGTGCCAGTAGTAGCCTACTTAACCCCTACCTCCACTTT.

This clone has a handful of counts. Here the CDR3 reads CASSRGISSGNTIYF. In DNA, the CDR3 is TGTGCCAGTAGTCGTGGTATCAGCTCTGGAAACACCATATATTTT. This rearrangement joins TRBV19 to TRBJ1-3; D gene uncertain. V was shortened by 5 bases and J by 0 bases, with 11 bases between the two germline ends. The length of the CDR3 is 15 residues. The germline gives CDR1 LNHDA, CDR2 SQIVND (reference sequence). The full variable domain, its missing parts supplied by reference TRBV19 and TRBJ1-3, is DGGITQSPKYLFRKEGQNVTLSCEQNLNHDAMYWYRQDPGQGLRLIYYSQIVNDFQKGDIAEGYSVSREKKESFPLTVTSAQKNPTAFYLCASSRGISSGNTIYFGEGSWLTVV.

V usage is TRBV4-2 and J usage is TRBJ2-7; 8 positions match TRBD2. Germline V gene lookup returns CDR1 LGHNA and CDR2 YNFKEQ. The J segment lost 1 base and the V segment lost 0 bases, leaving 5 bases of the junction unmatched. The CDR3 has 16 amino acids. The CDR3 region is CASSQDRAGASYEQYF. The DNA of the CDR3 is TGTGCCAGCAGCCAAGATCGAGCGGGGGCATCCTACGAGCAGTACTTC.

The chain employs TRBV11-2 and TRBJ2-1; TRBD2 aligns across 8 bases. The CDR3 spans 16 residues. V gave up 5 bases and J gave up 0 bases; unmatched junction bases: 6. Germline V gene sequence: CDR1 SGHAT, CDR2 FQNNGV. The CDR3 region has the DNA TGTGCCAGCAGCGGCACCGGGACTAGCTCCTACAATGAGCAGTTCTTC. Translation: CASSGTGTSSYNEQFF.

The V gene is TRBV9, the J gene TRBJ1-1, with D maybe TRBD1 (5 bases). This CDR3 spans 15 amino acids. The germline V and J ends were trimmed by 5 bases and 6 bases, with 20 bases remaining between them. In germline, CDR1 is SGDLS, CDR2 YYNGEE. The CDR3 loop reads CASSAIGVSGAEAFF. The CDR3 DNA sequence: TGTGCCAGCAGTGCCATCGGGGTCTCGGGGGCTGAAGCTTTCTTT.

This chain connects TRBV4-2 to TRBJ1-2, with D hard to call. CDR1 is LGHNA, CDR2 YNFKEQ, per germline. V was pared by 1 base and J by 4 bases, with 13 bases between. The CDR3 totals 15 residues. This chain's CDR3 is CASSQGEGVAYGYTF. For the CDR3, the DNA is TGTGCCAGCAGCCAAGGGGAGGGAGTCGCCTATGGCTACACCTTC.